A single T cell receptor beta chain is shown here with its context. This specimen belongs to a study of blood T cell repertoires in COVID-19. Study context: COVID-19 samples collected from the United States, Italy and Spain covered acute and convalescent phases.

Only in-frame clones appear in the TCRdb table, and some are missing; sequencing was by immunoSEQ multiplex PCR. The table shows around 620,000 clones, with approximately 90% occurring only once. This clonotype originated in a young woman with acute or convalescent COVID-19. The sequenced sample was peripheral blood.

CDR3 residues: CASSLGAGTVKSPLHF. CDR3 coding DNA: TGTGCCAGCAGCTTAGGCGCCGGGACAGTCAAATCACCCCTCCACTTT. The chain combines TRBV7-2 with TRBJ1-6; 7 bases map to TRBD1. Germline CDR1 is SGHTA and CDR2 is FQGNSA. The CDR3 has 16 amino acids. With 1 base clipped from V and 10 bases from J, the junction kept 10 bases outside the gene matches. Based on the CDR3 plus reference TRBV7-2 and TRBJ1-6, the full variable domain is GAGVSQSPSNKVTEKGKDVELRCDPISGHTALYWYRQSLGQGLEFLIYFQGNSAPDKSGLPSDRFSAERTGGSVSTLTIQRTQQEDSAVYLCASSLGAGTVKSPLHFGNGTRLTVT.